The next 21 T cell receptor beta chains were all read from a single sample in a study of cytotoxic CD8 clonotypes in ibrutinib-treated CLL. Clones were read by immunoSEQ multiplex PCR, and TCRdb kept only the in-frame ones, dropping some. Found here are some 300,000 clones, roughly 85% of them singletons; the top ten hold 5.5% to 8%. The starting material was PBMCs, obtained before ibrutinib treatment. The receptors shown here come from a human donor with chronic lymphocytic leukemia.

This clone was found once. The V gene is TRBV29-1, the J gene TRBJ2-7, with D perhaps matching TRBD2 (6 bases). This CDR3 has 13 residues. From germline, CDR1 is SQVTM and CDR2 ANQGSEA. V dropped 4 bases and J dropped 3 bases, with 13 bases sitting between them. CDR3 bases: TGCAGCGTTGCCTCGGAGGGGAGCTACGAGCAGTACTTC. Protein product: CSVASEGSYEQYF.

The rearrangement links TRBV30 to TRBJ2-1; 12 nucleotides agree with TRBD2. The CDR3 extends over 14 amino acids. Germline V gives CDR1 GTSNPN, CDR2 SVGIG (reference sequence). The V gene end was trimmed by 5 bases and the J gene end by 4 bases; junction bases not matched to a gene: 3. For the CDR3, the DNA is TGTGCCTGGGATACTAGCGGGGGGTACAATGAGCAGTTCTTC. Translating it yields CAWDTSGGYNEQFF. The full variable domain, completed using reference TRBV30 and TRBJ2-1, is SQTIHQWPATLVQPVGSPLSLECTVEGTSNPNLYWYRQAAGRGLQLLFYSVGIGQISSEVPQNLSASRPQDRQFILSSKKLLLSDSGFYLCAWDTSGGYNEQFFGPGTRLTVL.

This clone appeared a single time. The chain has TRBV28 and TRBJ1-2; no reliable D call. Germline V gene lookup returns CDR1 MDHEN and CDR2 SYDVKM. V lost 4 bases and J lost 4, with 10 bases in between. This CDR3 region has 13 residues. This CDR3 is CASSSVGGYGYTF. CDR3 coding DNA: TGTGCCAGCAGTTCGGTGGGAGGCTATGGCTACACCTTC.

CDR3 nucleotide sequence: TGTGCCAGTGGCTTTGGTTTGTACATTGGCTATGGCTACACCTTC. Its translation: CASGFGLYIGYGYTF. V and J are TRBV10-3 and TRBJ1-2, with unresolved D. V was clipped by 10 bases and J by 4 bases, with 22 bases between them. CDR3 length: 15 residues. Germline V gives CDR1 ENHRY, CDR2 SYGVKD.

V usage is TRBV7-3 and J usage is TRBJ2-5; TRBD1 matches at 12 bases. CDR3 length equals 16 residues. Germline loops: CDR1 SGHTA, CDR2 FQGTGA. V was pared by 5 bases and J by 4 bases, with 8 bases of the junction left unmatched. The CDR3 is CASSPGTGGSLETQYF. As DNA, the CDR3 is TGTGCCAGCAGCCCAGGGACAGGGGGCTCTTTAGAGACCCAGTACTTC. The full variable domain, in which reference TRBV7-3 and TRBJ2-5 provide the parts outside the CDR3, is GAGVSQTPSNKVTEKGKYVELRCDPISGHTALYWYRQSLGQGPEFLIYFQGTGAADDSGLPNDRFFAVRPEGSVSTLKIQRTERGDSAVYLCASSPGTGGSLETQYFGPGTRLLVL.

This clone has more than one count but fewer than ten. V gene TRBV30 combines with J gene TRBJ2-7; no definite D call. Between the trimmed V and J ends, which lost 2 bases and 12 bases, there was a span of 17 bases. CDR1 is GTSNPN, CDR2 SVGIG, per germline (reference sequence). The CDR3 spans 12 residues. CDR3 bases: TGTGCCTGGAGTACCTCCGGGTGGGCCTCGTACTTC. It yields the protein CAWSTSGWASYF.

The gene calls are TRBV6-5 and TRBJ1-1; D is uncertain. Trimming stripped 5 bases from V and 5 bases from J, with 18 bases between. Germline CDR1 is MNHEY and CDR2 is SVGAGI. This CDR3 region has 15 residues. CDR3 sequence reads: CASSGKSYISTEAFF. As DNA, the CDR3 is TGTGCCAGCAGTGGTAAATCTTACATCTCGACTGAAGCTTTCTTT.

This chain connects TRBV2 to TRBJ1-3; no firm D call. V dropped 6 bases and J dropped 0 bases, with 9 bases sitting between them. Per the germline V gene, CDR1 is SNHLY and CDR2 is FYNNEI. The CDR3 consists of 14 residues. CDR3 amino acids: CASSELYSGNTIYF. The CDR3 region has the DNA TGTGCCAGCAGCGAACTGTACTCTGGAAACACCATATATTTT.

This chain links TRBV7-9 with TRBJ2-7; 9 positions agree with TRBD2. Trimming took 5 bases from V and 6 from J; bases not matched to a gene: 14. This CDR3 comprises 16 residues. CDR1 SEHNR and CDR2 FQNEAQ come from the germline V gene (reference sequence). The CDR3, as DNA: TGTGCCAGCAGCCCCGACCTTAGCGGGAGTGGGGTCGAGCAGTACTTC. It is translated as CASSPDLSGSGVEQYF.

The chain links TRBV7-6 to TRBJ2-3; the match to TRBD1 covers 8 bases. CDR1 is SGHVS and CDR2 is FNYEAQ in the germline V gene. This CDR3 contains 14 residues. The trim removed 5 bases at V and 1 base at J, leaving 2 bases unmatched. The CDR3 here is CASSGQGGTDTQYF. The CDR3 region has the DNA TGTGCCAGCAGCGGACAGGGCGGCACAGATACGCAGTATTTT.

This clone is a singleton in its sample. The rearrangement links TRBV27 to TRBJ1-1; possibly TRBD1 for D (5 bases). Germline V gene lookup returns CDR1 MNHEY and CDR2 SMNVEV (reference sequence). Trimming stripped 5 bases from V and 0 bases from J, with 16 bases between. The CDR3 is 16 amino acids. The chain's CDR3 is CASSTSEGPMNTEAFF. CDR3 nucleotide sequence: TGTGCCAGCAGTACCTCTGAGGGGCCGATGAACACTGAAGCTTTCTTT.

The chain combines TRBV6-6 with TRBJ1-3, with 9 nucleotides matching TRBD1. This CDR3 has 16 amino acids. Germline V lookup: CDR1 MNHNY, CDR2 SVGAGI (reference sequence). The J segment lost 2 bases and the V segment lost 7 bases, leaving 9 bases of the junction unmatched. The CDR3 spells CASIPSTGGPGNTIYF. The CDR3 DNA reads TGTGCCAGCATCCCCTCGACAGGGGGACCTGGAAACACCATATATTTT.

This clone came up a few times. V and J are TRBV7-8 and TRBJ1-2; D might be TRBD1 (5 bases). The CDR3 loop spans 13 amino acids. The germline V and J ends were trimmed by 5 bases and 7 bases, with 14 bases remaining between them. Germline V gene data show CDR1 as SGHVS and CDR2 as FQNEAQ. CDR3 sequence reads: CASSPRRDSGYTF. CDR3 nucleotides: TGTGCCAGCAGCCCCCGCCGGGACTCTGGCTACACCTTC. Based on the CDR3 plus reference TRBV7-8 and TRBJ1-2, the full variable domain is GAGVSQSPRYKVAKRGQDVALRCDPISGHVSLFWYQQALGQGPEFLTYFQNEAQLDKSGLPSDRFFAERPEGSVSTLKIQRTQQEDSAVYLCASSPRRDSGYTFGSGTRLTVV.

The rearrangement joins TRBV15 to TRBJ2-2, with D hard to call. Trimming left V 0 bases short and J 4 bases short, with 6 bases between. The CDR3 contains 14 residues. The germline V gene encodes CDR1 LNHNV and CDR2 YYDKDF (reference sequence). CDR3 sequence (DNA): TGTGCCACCAGCAGAGATTTAGTCACCGGGGAGCTGTTTTTT. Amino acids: CATSRDLVTGELFF.

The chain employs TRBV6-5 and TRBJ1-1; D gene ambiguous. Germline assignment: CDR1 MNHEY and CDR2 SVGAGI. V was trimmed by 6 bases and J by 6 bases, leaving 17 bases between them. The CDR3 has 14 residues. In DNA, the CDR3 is TGTGCCAGCAGGACGCGATTGGGATCGGCTGAAGCTTTCTTT. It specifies CASRTRLGSAEAFF.

The CDR3 spells CSATRGAEAFF. CDR3 nucleotides: TGCAGTGCTACACGAGGGGCTGAAGCTTTCTTT. The rearrangement uses TRBV20-1 and TRBJ1-1, with a possible D match to TRBD1 (5 bases). Germline V gene sequence: CDR1 DFQATT, CDR2 SNEGSKA (reference sequence). The length of the CDR3 is 11 residues. The germline V and J ends were trimmed by 4 bases and 6 bases, with 9 bases remaining between them.

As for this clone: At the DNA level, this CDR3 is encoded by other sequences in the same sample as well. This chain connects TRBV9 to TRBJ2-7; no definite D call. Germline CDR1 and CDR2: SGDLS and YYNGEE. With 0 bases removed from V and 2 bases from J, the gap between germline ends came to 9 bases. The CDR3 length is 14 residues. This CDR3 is CASSVGGAAYEQYF. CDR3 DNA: TGTGCCAGCAGCGTAGGCGGAGCAGCCTACGAGCAGTACTTC.

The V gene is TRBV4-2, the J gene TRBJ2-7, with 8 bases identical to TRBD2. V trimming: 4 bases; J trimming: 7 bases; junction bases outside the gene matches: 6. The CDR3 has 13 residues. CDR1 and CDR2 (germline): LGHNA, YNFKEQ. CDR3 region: CASSPPGTREQYF. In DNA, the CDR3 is TGTGCCAGCAGCCCACCTGGGACTAGGGAGCAGTACTTC.

The CDR3 DNA reads TGCGCCAGCAGCTTGGAAGGGACAGGGGCTGAGACCCAGTACTTC. Its translation is CASSLEGTGAETQYF. The chain is built from TRBV5-1 and TRBJ2-5; 10 nucleotides line up with TRBD1. CDR1 SGHRS and CDR2 YFSETQ come from the germline V gene. V lost 0 bases to trimming and J lost 5 bases; unmatched junction nucleotides: 4. The CDR3 extends over 15 amino acids. Filled out from reference TRBV5-1 and TRBJ2-5, the complete variable domain reads KAGVTQTPRYLIKTRGQQVTLSCSPISGHRSVSWYQQTPGQGLQFLFEYFSETQRNKGNFPGRFSGRQFSNSRSEMNVSTLELGDSALYLCASSLEGTGAETQYFGPGTRLLVL.

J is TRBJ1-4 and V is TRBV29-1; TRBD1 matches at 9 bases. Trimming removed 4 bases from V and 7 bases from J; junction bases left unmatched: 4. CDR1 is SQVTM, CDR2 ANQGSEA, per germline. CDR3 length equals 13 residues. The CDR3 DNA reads TGCAGCGTTGGTTGGGACAGGGTTGAAAAACTGTTTTTT. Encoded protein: CSVGWDRVEKLFF. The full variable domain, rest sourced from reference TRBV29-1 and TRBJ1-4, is SAVISQKPSRDICQRGTSLTIQCQVDSQVTMMFWYRQQPGQSLTLIATANQGSEATYESGFVIDKFPISRPNLTFSTLTVSNMSPEDSSIYLCSVGWDRVEKLFFGSGTQLSVL.

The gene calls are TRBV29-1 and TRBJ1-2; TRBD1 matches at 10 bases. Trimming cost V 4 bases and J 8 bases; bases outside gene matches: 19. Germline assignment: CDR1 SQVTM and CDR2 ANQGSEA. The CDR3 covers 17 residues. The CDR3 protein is CSVGPILRRQGARGYTF. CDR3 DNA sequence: TGCAGCGTTGGGCCCATTCTCCGACGACAGGGGGCTCGCGGCTACACCTTC. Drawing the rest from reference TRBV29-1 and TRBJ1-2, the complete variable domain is SAVISQKPSRDICQRGTSLTIQCQVDSQVTMMFWYRQQPGQSLTLIATANQGSEATYESGFVIDKFPISRPNLTFSTLTVSNMSPEDSSIYLCSVGPILRRQGARGYTFGSGTRLTVV.